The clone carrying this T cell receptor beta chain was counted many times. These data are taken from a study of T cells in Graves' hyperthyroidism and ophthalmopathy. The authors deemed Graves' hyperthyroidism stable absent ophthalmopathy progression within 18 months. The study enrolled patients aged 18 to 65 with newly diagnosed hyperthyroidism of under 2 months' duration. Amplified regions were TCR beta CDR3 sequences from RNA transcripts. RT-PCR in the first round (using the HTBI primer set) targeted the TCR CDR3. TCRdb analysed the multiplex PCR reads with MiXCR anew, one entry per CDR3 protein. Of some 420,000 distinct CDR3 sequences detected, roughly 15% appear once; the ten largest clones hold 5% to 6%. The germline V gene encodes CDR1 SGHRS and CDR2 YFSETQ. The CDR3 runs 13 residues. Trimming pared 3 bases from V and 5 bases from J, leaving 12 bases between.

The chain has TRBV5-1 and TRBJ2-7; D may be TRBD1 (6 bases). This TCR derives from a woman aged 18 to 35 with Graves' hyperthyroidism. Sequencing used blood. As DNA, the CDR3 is TGCGCCAGCAGCTACCCAGGGGCCCACGAGCAGTACTTC. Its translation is CASSYPGAHEQYF. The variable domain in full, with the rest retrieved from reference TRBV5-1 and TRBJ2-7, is KAGVTQTPRYLIKTRGQQVTLSCSPISGHRSVSWYQQTPGQGLQFLFEYFSETQRNKGNFPGRFSGRQFSNSRSEMNVSTLELGDSALYLCASSYPGAHEQYFGPGTRLTVT.